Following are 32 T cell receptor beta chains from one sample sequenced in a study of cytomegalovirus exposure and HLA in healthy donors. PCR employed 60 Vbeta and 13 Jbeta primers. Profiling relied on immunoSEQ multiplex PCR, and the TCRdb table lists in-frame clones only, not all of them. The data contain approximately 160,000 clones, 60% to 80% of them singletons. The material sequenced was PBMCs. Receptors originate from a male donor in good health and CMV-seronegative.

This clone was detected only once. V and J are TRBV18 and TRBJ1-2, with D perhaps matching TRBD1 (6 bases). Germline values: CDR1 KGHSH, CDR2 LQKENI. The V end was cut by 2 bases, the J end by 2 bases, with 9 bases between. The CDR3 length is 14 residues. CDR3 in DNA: TGTGCCAGCTCACCAGAACAGGGAAACTATGGCTACACCTTC. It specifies CASSPEQGNYGYTF.

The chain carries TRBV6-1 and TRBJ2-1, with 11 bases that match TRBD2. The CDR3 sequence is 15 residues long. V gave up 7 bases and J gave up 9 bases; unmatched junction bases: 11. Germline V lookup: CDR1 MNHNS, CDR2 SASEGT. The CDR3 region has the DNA TGTGCCAGCATCGTTGATAGCGGGAGGGCTGTTGAGCAGTTCTTC. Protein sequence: CASIVDSGRAVEQFF.

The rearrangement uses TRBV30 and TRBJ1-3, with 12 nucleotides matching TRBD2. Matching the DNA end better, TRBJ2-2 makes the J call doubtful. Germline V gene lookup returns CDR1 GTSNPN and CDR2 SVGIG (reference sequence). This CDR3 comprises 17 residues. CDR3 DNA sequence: TGTGCCTGGAGGAGGGGACAGACTAGCGGGAGACCTGGGGAGCTGTTTTTT. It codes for CAWRRGQTSGRPGELFF.

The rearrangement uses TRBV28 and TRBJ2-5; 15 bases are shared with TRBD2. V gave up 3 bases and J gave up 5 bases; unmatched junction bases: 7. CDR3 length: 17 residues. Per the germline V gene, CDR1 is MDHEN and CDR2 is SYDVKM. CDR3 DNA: TGTGCCAGCAGTTTTGGGGGACTAGCGGGAGGCCTGGAGACCCAGTACTTC. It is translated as CASSFGGLAGGLETQYF.

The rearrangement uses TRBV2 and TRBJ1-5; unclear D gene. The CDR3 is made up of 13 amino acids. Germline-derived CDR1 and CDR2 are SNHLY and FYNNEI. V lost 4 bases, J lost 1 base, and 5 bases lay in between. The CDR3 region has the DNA TGTGCCAGCAGTGCAGGAAGCAATCAGCCCCAGCATTTT. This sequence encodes CASSAGSNQPQHF. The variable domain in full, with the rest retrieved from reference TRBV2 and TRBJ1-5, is EPEVTQTPSHQVTQMGQEVILRCVPISNHLYFYWYRQILGQKVEFLVSFYNNEISEKSEIFDDQFSVERPDGSNFTLKIRSTKLEDSAMYFCASSAGSNQPQHFGDGTRLSIL.

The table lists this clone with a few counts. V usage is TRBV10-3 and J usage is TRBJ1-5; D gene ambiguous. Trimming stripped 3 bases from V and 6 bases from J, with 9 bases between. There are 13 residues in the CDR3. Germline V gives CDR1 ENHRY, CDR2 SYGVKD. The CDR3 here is CAISDRTIQPQHF. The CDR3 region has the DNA TGTGCCATCAGTGACAGAACCATTCAGCCCCAGCATTTT.

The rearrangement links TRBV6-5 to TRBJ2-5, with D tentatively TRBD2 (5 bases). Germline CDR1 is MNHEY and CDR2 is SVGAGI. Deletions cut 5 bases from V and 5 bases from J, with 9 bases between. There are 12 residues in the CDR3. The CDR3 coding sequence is TGTGCCAGCAGTGAACGGGGTGAGACCCAGTACTTC. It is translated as CASSERGETQYF.

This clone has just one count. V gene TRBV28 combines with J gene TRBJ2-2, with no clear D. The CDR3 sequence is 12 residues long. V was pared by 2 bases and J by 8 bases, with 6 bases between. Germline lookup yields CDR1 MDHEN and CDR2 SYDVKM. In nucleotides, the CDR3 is TGTGCCAGCAGTTTACCCCTAGGGGAGCTGTTTTTT. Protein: CASSLPLGELFF.

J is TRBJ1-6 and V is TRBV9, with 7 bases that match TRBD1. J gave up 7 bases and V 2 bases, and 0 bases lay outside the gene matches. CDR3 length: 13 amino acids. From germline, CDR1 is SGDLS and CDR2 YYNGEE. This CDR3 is CASSVTGNSPLHF. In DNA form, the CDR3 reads TGTGCCAGCAGCGTGACAGGGAATTCACCCCTCCACTTT.

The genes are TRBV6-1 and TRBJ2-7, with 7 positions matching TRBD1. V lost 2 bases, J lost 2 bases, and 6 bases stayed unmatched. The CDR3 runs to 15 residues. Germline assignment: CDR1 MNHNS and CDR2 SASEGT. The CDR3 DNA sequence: TGTGCCAGCAGTGAAATCTGGGACAGACCCTACGAGCAGTACTTC. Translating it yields CASSEIWDRPYEQYF.

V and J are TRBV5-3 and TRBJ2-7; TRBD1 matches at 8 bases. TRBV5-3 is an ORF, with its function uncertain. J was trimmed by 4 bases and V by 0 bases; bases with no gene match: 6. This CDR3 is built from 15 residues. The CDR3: CARSLVRYRGYEQYF. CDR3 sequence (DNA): TGTGCCAGAAGCTTGGTTCGGTACAGGGGGTACGAGCAGTACTTC.

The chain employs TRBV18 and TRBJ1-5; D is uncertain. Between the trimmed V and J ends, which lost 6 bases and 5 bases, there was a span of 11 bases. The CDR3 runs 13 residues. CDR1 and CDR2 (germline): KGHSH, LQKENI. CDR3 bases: TGTGCCAGCTCCTCGGGGTGGGATCAGCCCCAGCATTTT. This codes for CASSSGWDQPQHF. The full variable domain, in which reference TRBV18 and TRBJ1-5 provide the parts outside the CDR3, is NAGVMQNPRHLVRRRGQEARLRCSPMKGHSHVYWYRQLPEEGLKFMVYLQKENIIDESGMPKERFSAEFPKEGPSILRIQQVVRGDSAAYFCASSSGWDQPQHFGDGTRLSIL.

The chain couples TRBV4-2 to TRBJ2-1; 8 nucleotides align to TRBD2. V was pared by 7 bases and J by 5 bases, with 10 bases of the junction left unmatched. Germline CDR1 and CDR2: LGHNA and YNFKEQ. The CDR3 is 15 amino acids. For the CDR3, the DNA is TGTGCCAGCATGCCCCCGGGACTAGGCAACAATGAGCAGTTCTTC. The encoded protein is CASMPPGLGNNEQFF.

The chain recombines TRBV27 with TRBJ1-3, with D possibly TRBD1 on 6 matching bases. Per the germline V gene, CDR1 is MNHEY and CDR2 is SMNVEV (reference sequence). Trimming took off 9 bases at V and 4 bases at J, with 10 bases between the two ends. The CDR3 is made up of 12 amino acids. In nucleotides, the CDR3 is TGTGCCAGTGGACAGTCCGGAAACACCATATATTTT. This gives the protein CASGQSGNTIYF.

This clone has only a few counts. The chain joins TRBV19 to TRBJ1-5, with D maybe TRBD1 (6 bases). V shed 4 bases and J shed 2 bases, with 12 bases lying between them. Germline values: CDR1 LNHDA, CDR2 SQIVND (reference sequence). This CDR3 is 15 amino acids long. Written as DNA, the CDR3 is TGTGCCAGTAGTACCCGGGGGGCAGGCAATCAGCCCCAGCATTTT. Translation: CASSTRGAGNQPQHF.

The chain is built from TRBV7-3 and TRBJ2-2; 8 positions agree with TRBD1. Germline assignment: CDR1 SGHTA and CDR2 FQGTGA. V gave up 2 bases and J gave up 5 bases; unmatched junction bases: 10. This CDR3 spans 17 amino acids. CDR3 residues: CASSLSNFGTGTGELFF. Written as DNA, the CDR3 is TGTGCCAGCAGCTTATCGAATTTTGGGACAGGAACCGGGGAGCTGTTTTTT. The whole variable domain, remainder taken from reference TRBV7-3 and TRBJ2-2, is GAGVSQTPSNKVTEKGKYVELRCDPISGHTALYWYRQSLGQGPEFLIYFQGTGAADDSGLPNDRFFAVRPEGSVSTLKIQRTERGDSAVYLCASSLSNFGTGTGELFFGEGSRLTVL.

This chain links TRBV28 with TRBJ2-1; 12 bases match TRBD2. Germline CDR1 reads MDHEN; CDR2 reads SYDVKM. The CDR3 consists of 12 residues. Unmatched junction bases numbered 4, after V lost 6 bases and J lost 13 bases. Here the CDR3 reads CASRRLAGDQFF. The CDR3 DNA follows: TGTGCCAGCAGGAGACTAGCGGGAGACCAGTTCTTC.

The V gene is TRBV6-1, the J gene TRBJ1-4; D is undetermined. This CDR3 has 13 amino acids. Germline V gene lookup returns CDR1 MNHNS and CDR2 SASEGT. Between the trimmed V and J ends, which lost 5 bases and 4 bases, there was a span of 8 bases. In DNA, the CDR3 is TGTGCCAGCAGTCGACAAATTAATGAAAAACTGTTTTTT. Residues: CASSRQINEKLFF.

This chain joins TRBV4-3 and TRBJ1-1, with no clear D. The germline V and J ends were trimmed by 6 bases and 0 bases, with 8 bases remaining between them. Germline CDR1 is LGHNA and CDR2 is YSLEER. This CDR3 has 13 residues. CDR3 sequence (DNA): TGCGCCAGCAGAAACACCTTGAACACTGAAGCTTTCTTT. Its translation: CASRNTLNTEAFF.

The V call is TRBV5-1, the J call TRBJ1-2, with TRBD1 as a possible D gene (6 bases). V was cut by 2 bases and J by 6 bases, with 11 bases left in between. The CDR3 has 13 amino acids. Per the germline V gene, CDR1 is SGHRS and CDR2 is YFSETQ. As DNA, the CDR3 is TGCGCCAGCAGCTTTGTAGGGGGGGATGGCTACACCTTC. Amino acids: CASSFVGGDGYTF.

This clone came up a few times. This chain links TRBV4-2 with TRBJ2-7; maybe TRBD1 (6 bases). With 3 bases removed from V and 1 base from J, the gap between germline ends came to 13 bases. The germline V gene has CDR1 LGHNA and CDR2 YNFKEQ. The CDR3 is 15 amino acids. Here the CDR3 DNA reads TGTGCCAGCAGCCAGCGACCAGGACAGTCCTACGAGCAGTACTTC. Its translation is CASSQRPGQSYEQYF.

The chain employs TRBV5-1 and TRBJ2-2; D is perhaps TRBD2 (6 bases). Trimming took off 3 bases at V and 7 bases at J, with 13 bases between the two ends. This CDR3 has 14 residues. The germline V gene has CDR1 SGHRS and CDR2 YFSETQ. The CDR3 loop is CASSYSSDLGELFF. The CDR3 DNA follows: TGCGCCAGCAGCTACTCTAGCGACCTCGGGGAGCTGTTTTTT.

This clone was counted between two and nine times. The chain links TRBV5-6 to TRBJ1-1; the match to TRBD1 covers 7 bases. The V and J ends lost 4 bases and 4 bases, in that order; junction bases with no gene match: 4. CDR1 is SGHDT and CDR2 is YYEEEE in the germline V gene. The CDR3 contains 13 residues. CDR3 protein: CASSRTGITEAFF. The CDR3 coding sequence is TGTGCCAGCAGCAGGACAGGAATCACTGAAGCTTTCTTT.

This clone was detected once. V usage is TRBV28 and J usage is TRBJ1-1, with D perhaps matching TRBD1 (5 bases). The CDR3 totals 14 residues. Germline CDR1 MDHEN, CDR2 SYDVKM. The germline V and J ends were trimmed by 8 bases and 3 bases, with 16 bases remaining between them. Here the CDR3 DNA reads TGTGCCAGCGCAACGCCAGGGTTTTACACTGAAGCTTTCTTT. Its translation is CASATPGFYTEAFF. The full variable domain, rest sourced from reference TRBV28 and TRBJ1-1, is DVKVTQSSRYLVKRTGEKVFLECVQDMDHENMFWYRQDPGLGLRLIYFSYDVKMKEKGDIPEGYSVSREKKERFSLILESASTNQTSMYLCASATPGFYTEAFFGQGTRLTVV.

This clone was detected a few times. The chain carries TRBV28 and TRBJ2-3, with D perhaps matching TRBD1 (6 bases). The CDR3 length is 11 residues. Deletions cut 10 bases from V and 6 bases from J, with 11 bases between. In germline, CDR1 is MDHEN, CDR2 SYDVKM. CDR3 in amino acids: CAILQGDTQYF. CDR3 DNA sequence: TGTGCCATCCTGCAGGGGGATACGCAGTATTTT.

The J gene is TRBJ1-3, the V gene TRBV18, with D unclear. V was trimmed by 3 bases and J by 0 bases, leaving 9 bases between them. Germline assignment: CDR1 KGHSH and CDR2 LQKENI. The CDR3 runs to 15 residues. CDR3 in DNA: TGTGCCAGCTCACCCGGGGTGATCTCTGGAAACACCATATATTTT. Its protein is CASSPGVISGNTIYF.

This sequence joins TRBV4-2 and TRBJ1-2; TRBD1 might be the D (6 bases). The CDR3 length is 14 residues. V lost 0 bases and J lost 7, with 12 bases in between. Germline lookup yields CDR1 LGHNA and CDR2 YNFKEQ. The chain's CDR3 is CASSQDRGLIGYTF. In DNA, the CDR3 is TGTGCCAGCAGCCAAGACAGGGGTTTAATTGGCTACACCTTC.

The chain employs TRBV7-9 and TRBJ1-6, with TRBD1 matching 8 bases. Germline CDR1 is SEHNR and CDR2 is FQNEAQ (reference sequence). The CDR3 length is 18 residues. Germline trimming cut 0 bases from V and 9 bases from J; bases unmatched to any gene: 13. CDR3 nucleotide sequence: TGTGCCAGCAGCTTAGCGTCCGGGACAGGTCTGGACAGTTCACCCCTCCACTTT. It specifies CASSLASGTGLDSSPLHF. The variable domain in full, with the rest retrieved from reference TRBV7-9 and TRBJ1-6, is DTGVSQNPRHKITKRGQNVTFRCDPISEHNRLYWYRQTLGQGPEFLTYFQNEAQLEKSRLLSDRFSAERPKGSFSTLEIQRTEQGDSAMYLCASSLASGTGLDSSPLHFGNGTRLTVT.

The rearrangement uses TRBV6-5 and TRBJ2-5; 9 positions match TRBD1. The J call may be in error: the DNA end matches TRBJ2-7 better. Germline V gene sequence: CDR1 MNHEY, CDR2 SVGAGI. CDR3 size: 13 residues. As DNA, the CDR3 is TGTGCCACCGGAGAGGGACAGGGCTACGAGCAGTACTTC. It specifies CATGEGQGYEQYF.

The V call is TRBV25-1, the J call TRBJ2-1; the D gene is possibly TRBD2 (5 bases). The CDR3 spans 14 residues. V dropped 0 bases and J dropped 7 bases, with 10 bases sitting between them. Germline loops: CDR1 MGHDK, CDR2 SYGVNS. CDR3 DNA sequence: TGTGCCAGCAGTGAATATGGTAGAGGGAATGAGCAGTTCTTC. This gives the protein CASSEYGRGNEQFF.

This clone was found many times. The CDR3 protein is CASSSGNTIYF. The CDR3 DNA reads TGTGCCAGCAGCTCGGGTAACACCATATATTTT. The V gene is TRBV7-6, the J gene TRBJ1-3, with D unresolved. V was clipped by 4 bases and J by 7 bases, with 5 bases between them. In germline, CDR1 is SGHVS, CDR2 FNYEAQ. The CDR3 totals 11 residues. The entire variable domain, with the rest obtained from reference TRBV7-6 and TRBJ1-3, is as follows: GAGVSQSPRYKVTKRGQDVALRCDPISGHVSLYWYRQALGQGPEFLTYFNYEAQQDKSGLPNDRFSAERPEGSISTLTIQRTEQRDSAMYRCASSSGNTIYFGEGSWLTVV.

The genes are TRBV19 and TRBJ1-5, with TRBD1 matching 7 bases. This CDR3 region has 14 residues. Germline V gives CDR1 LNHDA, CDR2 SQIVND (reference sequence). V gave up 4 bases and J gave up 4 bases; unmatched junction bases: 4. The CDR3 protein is CASSKGQKNQPQHF. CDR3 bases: TGTGCCAGTAGTAAGGGACAGAAAAATCAGCCCCAGCATTTT.